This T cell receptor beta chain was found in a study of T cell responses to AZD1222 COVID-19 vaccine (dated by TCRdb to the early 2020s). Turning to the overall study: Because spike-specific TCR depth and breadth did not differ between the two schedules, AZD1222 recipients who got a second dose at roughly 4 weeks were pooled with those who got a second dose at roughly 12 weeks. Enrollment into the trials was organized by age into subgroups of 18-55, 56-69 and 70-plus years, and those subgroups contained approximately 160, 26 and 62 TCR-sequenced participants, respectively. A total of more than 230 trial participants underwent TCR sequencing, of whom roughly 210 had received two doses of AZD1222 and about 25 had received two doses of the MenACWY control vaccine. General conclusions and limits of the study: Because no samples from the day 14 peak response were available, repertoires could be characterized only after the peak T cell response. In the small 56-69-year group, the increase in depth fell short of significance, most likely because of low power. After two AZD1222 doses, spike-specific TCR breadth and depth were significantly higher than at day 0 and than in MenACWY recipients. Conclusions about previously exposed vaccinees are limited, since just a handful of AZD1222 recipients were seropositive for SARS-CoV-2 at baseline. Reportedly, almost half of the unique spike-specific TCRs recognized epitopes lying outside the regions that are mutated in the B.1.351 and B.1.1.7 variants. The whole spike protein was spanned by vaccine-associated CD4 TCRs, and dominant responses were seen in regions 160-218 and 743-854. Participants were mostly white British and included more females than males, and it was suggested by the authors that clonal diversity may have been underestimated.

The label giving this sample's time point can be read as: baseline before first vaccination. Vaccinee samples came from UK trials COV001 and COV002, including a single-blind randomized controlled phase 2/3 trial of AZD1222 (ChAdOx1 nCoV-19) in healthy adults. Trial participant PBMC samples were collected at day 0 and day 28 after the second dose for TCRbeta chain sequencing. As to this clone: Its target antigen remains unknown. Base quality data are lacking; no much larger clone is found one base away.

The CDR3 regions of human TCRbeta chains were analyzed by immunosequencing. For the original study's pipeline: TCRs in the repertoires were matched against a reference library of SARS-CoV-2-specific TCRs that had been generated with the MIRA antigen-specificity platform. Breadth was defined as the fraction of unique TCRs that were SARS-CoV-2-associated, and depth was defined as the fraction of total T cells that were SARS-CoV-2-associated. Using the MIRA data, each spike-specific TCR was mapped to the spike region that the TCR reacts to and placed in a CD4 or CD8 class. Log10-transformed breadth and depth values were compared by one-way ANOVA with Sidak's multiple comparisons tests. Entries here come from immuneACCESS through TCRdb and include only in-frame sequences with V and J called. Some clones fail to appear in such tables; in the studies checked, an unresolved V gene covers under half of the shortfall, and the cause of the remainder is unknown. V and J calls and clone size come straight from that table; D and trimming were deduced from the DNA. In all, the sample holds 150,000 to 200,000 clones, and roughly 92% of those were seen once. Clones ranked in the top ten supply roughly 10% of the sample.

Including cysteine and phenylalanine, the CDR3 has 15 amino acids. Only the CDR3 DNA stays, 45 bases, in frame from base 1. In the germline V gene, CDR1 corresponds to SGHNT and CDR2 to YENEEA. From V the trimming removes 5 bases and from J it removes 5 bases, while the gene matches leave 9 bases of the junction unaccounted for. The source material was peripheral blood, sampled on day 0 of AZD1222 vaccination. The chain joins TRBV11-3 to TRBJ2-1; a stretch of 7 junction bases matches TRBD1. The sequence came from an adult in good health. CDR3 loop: CASSPWDRKDNEQFF. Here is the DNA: TGTGCCAGCAGCCCTTGGGACAGAAAGGACAATGAGCAGTTCTTC.